The 6 T cell receptor beta chains reported below all come from one sample, sequenced in a study of cytomegalovirus exposure and HLA in healthy donors. Libraries were prepared by immunoSEQ multiplex PCR; TCRdb keeps only in-frame clonotypes and omits some of them. Of 130,000 to 150,000 clones listed, 80% to 90% are singletons. Input material: PBMCs. The receptors stem from a woman aged 25 to 39 in good health and CMV-seropositive.

This chain uses TRBV4-1 with TRBJ1-1; D unclear. The germline V gene has CDR1 MGHRA and CDR2 YSYEKL. V lost 0 bases to trimming and J lost 0 bases, with 11 bases between them. The CDR3 extends over 16 amino acids. The CDR3 loop reads CASSQDGGRLNTEAFF. The CDR3 nucleotides are TGCGCCAGCAGCCAAGATGGAGGCAGATTGAACACTGAAGCTTTCTTT.

This rearrangement joins TRBV5-4 to TRBJ1-2; 9 nucleotides align to TRBD1. The ends lost 4 bases at V and 8 bases at J; junction bases unmatched: 9. This CDR3 spans 14 amino acids. Germline CDR1 and CDR2: SGHNT and YYREEE (reference sequence). The chain's CDR3 is CASSSSDRGNGYTF. CDR3 in DNA: TGTGCCAGCAGCAGTTCGGACAGGGGCAACGGCTACACCTTC.

The rearrangement joins TRBV7-2 to TRBJ2-1; no definite D call. In germline, CDR1 is SGHTA, CDR2 FQGNSA. This CDR3 is 14 amino acids long. Trimming cost V 0 bases and J 10 bases, with 13 bases left between them. The CDR3 loop is CASSLAPPRWEQFF. CDR3 bases: TGTGCCAGCAGCTTAGCCCCGCCCCGGTGGGAGCAGTTCTTC.

The chain joins TRBV28 to TRBJ2-3, with 8 nucleotides matching TRBD2. Germline V lookup: CDR1 MDHEN, CDR2 SYDVKM. Losses at the gene ends were 1 base for V and 4 bases for J; bases not matched to a gene: 22. The CDR3 is made up of 21 amino acids. For the CDR3, the DNA is TGTGCCAGCAGTTTATTAGTTAAACGGCGGGGGGTGCAACTCGAACCAGATACGCAGTATTTT. Its translation is CASSLLVKRRGVQLEPDTQYF.

The gene calls are TRBV5-1 and TRBJ2-2, with D uncertain. The germline V gene encodes CDR1 SGHRS and CDR2 YFSETQ. The CDR3 is 18 residues long. V lost 4 bases to trimming and J lost 1 base, with 20 bases between them. In DNA form, the CDR3 reads TGCGCCAGCAGCACCACCCCAGTGGCGGTGCGGAACACCGGGGAGCTGTTTTTT. This encodes CASSTTPVAVRNTGELFF.

CDR3 sequence reads: CASSLGDIAGGYNEQFF. CDR3 DNA: TGCGCCAGCAGCTTGGGGGATATAGCGGGAGGTTACAATGAGCAGTTCTTC. The J gene is TRBJ2-1, the V gene TRBV5-1; 10 bases align to TRBD2. The CDR3 totals 17 residues. J gave up 4 bases and V 0 bases, and 7 bases lay outside the gene matches. Per the germline V gene, CDR1 is SGHRS and CDR2 is YFSETQ.